Each of the 5 T cell receptor beta chains below was sequenced from the same sample in a study of T cell responses to AZD1222 COVID-19 vaccine. Profiling relied on immunoSEQ multiplex PCR, and the TCRdb table lists in-frame clones only, not all of them. Of 140,000 to 150,000 clones in the sample, 80% to 95% were seen once. The sequencing here drew on peripheral blood, taken on day 0 of AZD1222 vaccination. All receptors derive from an adult in good health.

This chain links TRBV19 with TRBJ2-1, with D hard to call. Germline V gene data show CDR1 as LNHDA and CDR2 as SQIVND (reference sequence). V shed 4 bases and J shed 4 bases, with 8 bases lying between them. The CDR3 loop spans 13 amino acids. The CDR3 coding sequence is TGTGCCAGTAGTACTTGGGGTTACAATGAGCAGTTCTTC. Translating gives CASSTWGYNEQFF. The entire variable domain, with the rest obtained from reference TRBV19 and TRBJ2-1, is as follows: DGGITQSPKYLFRKEGQNVTLSCEQNLNHDAMYWYRQDPGQGLRLIYYSQIVNDFQKGDIAEGYSVSREKKESFPLTVTSAQKNPTAFYLCASSTWGYNEQFFGPGTRLTVL.

The J gene is TRBJ1-2, the V gene TRBV6-5; tentative D call: TRBD1 (5 bases). V was shortened by 0 bases and J by 5 bases, with 16 bases between the two germline ends. This CDR3 contains 16 residues. Germline-derived CDR1 and CDR2 are MNHEY and SVGAGI. The CDR3 nucleotides read TGTGCCAGCAGTTACTCGATTATGGGGCCTAGATATGGCTACACCTTC. Protein: CASSYSIMGPRYGYTF.

The chain is built from TRBV11-2 and TRBJ2-7, with no clear D. Per the germline V gene, CDR1 is SGHAT and CDR2 is FQNNGV. V shed 5 bases and J shed 3 bases, with 8 bases lying between them. This CDR3 is built from 12 residues. CDR3 in DNA: TGTGCCAGCAGCACCATAAACTACGAGCAGTACTTC. Translated: CASSTINYEQYF.

Only one count was recorded for this clone. This sequence joins TRBV5-1 and TRBJ1-1, with no clear D. This CDR3 spans 18 amino acids. Germline lookup yields CDR1 SGHRS and CDR2 YFSETQ. Trimming took off 0 bases at V and 4 bases at J, with 22 bases between the two ends. CDR3 nucleotide sequence: TGCGCCAGCAGCTTGGGGCCAGGCAAAGGTCAGGAGGGCACTGAAGCTTTCTTT. Its protein product is CASSLGPGKGQEGTEAFF.

The CDR3: CASSRAGTSGEETQYF. The CDR3 DNA is TGTGCCAGCAGCCGCGCCGGGACTAGCGGGGAAGAGACCCAGTACTTC. The V and J genes are TRBV2 and TRBJ2-5; 13 nucleotides match TRBD2. J lost 3 bases, V lost 6 bases, and 7 bases had no gene match. This CDR3 is 16 amino acids long. CDR1 SNHLY and CDR2 FYNNEI come from the germline V gene. The full variable domain, rest sourced from reference TRBV2 and TRBJ2-5, is EPEVTQTPSHQVTQMGQEVILRCVPISNHLYFYWYRQILGQKVEFLVSFYNNEISEKSEIFDDQFSVERPDGSNFTLKIRSTKLEDSAMYFCASSRAGTSGEETQYFGPGTRLLVL.